What follows are 24 T cell receptor beta chains derived from one specimen sequenced in a study of tumor and adjacent non-tumor tissue in lung cancer. Three rounds of nested PCR, following a modified ARM-PCR protocol, produced the TCRbeta library. TCRdb itself ran the multiplex PCR reads through MiXCR, one entry per CDR3 protein. In the table there are 90,000 to 100,000 distinct CDR3 sequences, 80% of which are singletons. The template was RNA from unsorted bulk tissue. More than 3 cm separated this lung sample from the edge of the tumor. The sequenced material came from distant non-tumor lung tissue. These TCRs come from a man aged 55 to 70 with small cell lung cancer.

Sample share makes this clonotype medium-sized. The V gene is TRBV6-6, the J gene TRBJ2-3, with D possibly being TRBD1 or TRBD2 (5 bases each). Germline V gene data show CDR1 as MNHNY and CDR2 as SVGAGI (reference sequence). V was trimmed by 5 bases and J by 2 bases, leaving 14 bases between them. This CDR3 has 15 amino acids. DNA of the CDR3: TGTGCCAGCAGTCGGGGCCGGCCCTTCACAGATACGCAGTATTTT. Translation gives CASSRGRPFTDTQYF.

Many counts were recorded for this clonotype. The J gene is TRBJ2-2, the V gene TRBV7-9; TRBD1 matches at 8 bases. There are 15 residues in the CDR3. Unmatched junction bases numbered 7, after V lost 3 bases and J lost 7 bases. The germline CDR1 and CDR2 sequences are SEHNR and FQNEAQ (reference sequence). The CDR3 DNA reads as TGTGCCAGCAGCTTGAGGACAGGGAGAGACGGGGAGCTGTTTTTT. It yields the protein CASSLRTGRDGELFF.

Turning to this clonotype: Since no conserved phenylalanine or tryptophan closes the CDR3, a read error is the likely cause. The DNA is left out, because the CDR3 cannot be placed on it with certainty; the CDR3 is given as TCRdb lists it. The rearrangement uses TRBV10-3 and TRBJ2-1; the table gives TRBD1 as D, unverified against the DNA. Per the germline V gene, CDR1 is ENHRY and CDR2 is SYGVKD. The CDR3 sequence runs 18 residues, both termini included. CDR3 sequence reads: CAISEFSHSRDPYNEQFY.

This clonotype was found many times. The V call is TRBV12-3 or TRBV12-4, the J call TRBJ2-1, with 9 bases matching TRBD1. This CDR3 contains 15 residues. V was clipped by 8 bases and J by 7 bases; unmatched bases: 12. CDR3 in amino acids: CASVPRTGDLNEQFF. The CDR3 bases are TGTGCCAGCGTCCCAAGGACAGGGGATCTAAATGAGCAGTTCTTC.

As to this clonotype: A read error may account for a junction end that differs from germline. The chain combines TRBV5-1 with TRBJ2-7; TRBD1 aligns across 12 bases. CDR3 length: 18 residues. Germline V lookup: CDR1 SGHRS, CDR2 YFSETQ. The CDR3 is CAINYWGQGAIGSYEQYF. The CDR3, as DNA: TGCGCCATCAACTACTGGGGACAGGGGGCAATCGGGTCCTATGAGCAGTACTTC. The whole variable domain, filled in from reference TRBV5-1 and TRBJ2-7, reads KAGVTQTPRYLIKTRGQQVTLSCSPISGHRSVSWYQQTPGQGLQFLFEYFSETQRNKGNFPGRFSGRQFSNSRSEMNVSTLELGDSALYLCAINYWGQGAIGSYEQYFGPGTRLTVT.

Concerning this clonotype itself: The junction departs from germline at one end; a sequencing error may be responsible. The chain couples TRBV11-2 to TRBJ1-1; 8 nucleotides match TRBD1. Germline CDR1 SGHAT, CDR2 FQNNGV. The CDR3 sequence is 17 residues long. CDR3 in amino acids: CASSLSGGVDRNTEAFF. DNA of the CDR3: TGCGCCAGCAGCTTATCAGGGGGCGTGGATAGGAACACTGAAGCTTTCTTT. The full variable domain, with the rest looked up from reference TRBV11-2 and TRBJ1-1, is EAGVAQSPRYKIIEKRQSVAFWCNPISGHATLYWYQQILGQGPKLLIQFQNNGVVDDSQLPKDRFSAERLKGVDSTLKIQPAKLEDSAVYLCASSLSGGVDRNTEAFFGQGTRLTVV.

This clonotype was detected only once. One end of the junction varies from germline; a read error may be responsible. The V call is TRBV6-6, the J call TRBJ1-1; D uncertain. Germline lookup yields CDR1 MNHNY and CDR2 SVGAGI (reference sequence). The CDR3 contains 11 residues. The CDR3 DNA reads TGTGCCAGCAGTTATGACACTGAAGGTTTCTTT. This codes for CASSYDTEGFF.

To note about this clonotype: One end of the junction varies from germline; a read error may be responsible. J is TRBJ2-7 and V is TRBV6-5, with D uncertain. The CDR3 has 14 residues. Per germline, CDR1 MNHEY and CDR2 SVGAGI. CDR3 DNA sequence: TGTGCCAGCAGTTTGAAATTGAACACCTACAAGCAGTACTTC. This codes for CASSLKLNTYKQYF.

A note on this clonotype: One end of the junction fails to match germline, which may point to a read error. The chain joins TRBV6-1 to TRBJ2-7; D unresolved. This CDR3 region has 14 residues. Germline-derived CDR1 and CDR2 are MNHNS and SASEGT. This CDR3 is CTSRHNDRKGEQYF. The CDR3 bases are TGTACCAGCAGGCACAATGACCGCAAGGGCGAGCAGTACTTC.

V usage is TRBV30 and J usage is TRBJ2-7; D might be TRBD2 (5 bases). The CDR3 consists of 13 residues. Germline V lookup: CDR1 GTSNPN, CDR2 SVGIG (reference sequence). Trimming removed 1 base from V and 5 bases from J, with 12 bases in between. The CDR3 protein is CAWSDGMADEQYV. As DNA, the CDR3 is TGTGCCTGGAGTGACGGGATGGCGGACGAGCAGTACGTC.

This clonotype has a single count. A read error may account for a junction end that differs from germline. This rearrangement joins TRBV6-6 to TRBJ1-1; D is possibly TRBD1 (5 bases). CDR1 is MNHNY and CDR2 is SVGAGI in the germline V gene (reference sequence). CDR3 size: 14 residues. The CDR3 loop reads CGSTLTDTNTEAFF. The CDR3 nucleotides are TGTGGCAGCACTCTGACAGACACCAACACTGAAGCTTTCTTT.

This clonotype was recorded only once. The conserved final phenylalanine or tryptophan is absent from the CDR3, which likely points to a read error. V gene TRBV5-6 combines with J gene TRBJ1-1, with D tentatively TRBD1 (6 bases). The CDR3 extends over 16 amino acids. Germline V CDR1 and CDR2: SGHDT, YYEEEE. The DNA for the CDR3 is TGTGGCAGTAGCTTGGCCTCCGGGACAACGAACACTGAAGCTTTCATT. Its translation: CGSSLASGTTNTEAFI.

The J gene is TRBJ2-5, the V gene TRBV11-2; the D gene is possibly TRBD2 (6 bases). The ends were cut back, 10 bases at V and 5 bases at J, with 17 bases in the middle. CDR1 is SGHAT and CDR2 is FQNNGV in the germline V gene. The CDR3 runs to 13 residues. Here the CDR3 reads CANSSGLGETQYF. The CDR3 DNA reads TGTGCCAATAGCAGCGGGCTAGGGGAGACCCAGTACTTC.

This clonotype came up once. One end of the junction fails to match germline, which may point to a read error. The rearrangement uses TRBV6-2 or TRBV6-3 and TRBJ2-3; the match to TRBD2 covers 9 bases. This CDR3 is built from 16 residues. CDR1 is MNHEY, CDR2 SVGEGT, per germline. Here the CDR3 DNA reads TGTTCCAGCAGTCCCCTAACAGGGACTAGCATAGATACGCAATATTTT. Protein product: CSSSPLTGTSIDTQYF.

About this clonotype itself: As the CDR3 is not closed by the conserved phenylalanine or tryptophan, this likely results from a read error. The V gene is TRBV6-5, the J gene TRBJ1-5; D call uncertain. Trimming stripped 4 bases from V and 5 bases from J, with 12 bases between. Germline CDR1 is MNHEY and CDR2 is SVGAGI. The CDR3 has 14 amino acids. For the CDR3, the DNA is TGTGCCAGCAGTTCCCAAAGGGTGGATCAGCCCCAGCATTTG. Amino acid sequence: CASSSQRVDQPQHL.

On this clonotype: A read error may explain this, as a much larger clone is one base away. This sequence joins TRBV12-3 or TRBV12-4 and TRBJ1-4; 7 bases align to TRBD1. The CDR3 is 16 residues long. The CDR3 loop reads CVSSPTRGATNEKLFF. Here the CDR3 DNA reads TGTGTCAGCAGTCCGACCAGGGGGGCGACTAATGAAAAACTGTTTTTT.

On this clonotype itself: Germline is not matched at one junction end, which may reflect a read error. The chain has TRBV4-1 and TRBJ1-1; D unclear. CDR3 size: 15 residues. Per the germline V gene, CDR1 is MGHRA and CDR2 is YSYEKL. CDR3 in amino acids: CVSSQVPGRGTEAFF. The CDR3 bases are TGCGTCAGCAGCCAGGTTCCAGGACGTGGCACTGAAGCTTTCTTT.

Notes on this clonotype: Given the absence of the conserved phenylalanine or tryptophan at the CDR3 end, a read error is likely. CDR3 bases: TGTACCAGCAGCCCGGACCCAAGCGGGGAGGGAACAGATACACAGTATTGT. Amino acids: CTSSPDPSGEGTDTQYC. This chain links TRBV4-2 with TRBJ2-3; 7 bases are shared with TRBD2. This CDR3 is built from 17 residues. Germline CDR1 LGHNA, CDR2 YNFKEQ.

A note on this clonotype: At one of its ends the junction is not consistent with the germline gene, which may arise from a read error. V is TRBV11-1 and J is TRBJ2-5, with unresolved D. In germline, CDR1 is SGHAT, CDR2 FQDESV (reference sequence). The CDR3 spans 13 residues. Here the CDR3 DNA reads TGTGCCAGCACCTCGACGGCACGAGAGACCCACTACTTC. Amino acids: CASTSTARETHYF.

Worth noting for this clonotype: A junction boundary mismatches the germline segment, possibly from a read error. The rearrangement joins TRBV20-1 to TRBJ1-2; D not certain. The CDR3 covers 12 residues. Germline V lookup: CDR1 DFQATT, CDR2 SNEGSKA (reference sequence). As DNA, the CDR3 is TGCAATGCTAGAGATGGCGTCTATGACTACACCTTC. This gives the protein CNARDGVYDYTF.

The V call is TRBV7-9, the J call TRBJ1-2; D might be TRBD1 (6 bases). Germline CDR1 reads SEHNR; CDR2 reads FQNEAQ (reference sequence). V dropped 5 bases and J dropped 4 bases, with 20 bases sitting between them. The CDR3 is 16 amino acids. The chain's CDR3 is CASSMIRDTQPYGYTF. Written as DNA, the CDR3 is TGTGCCAGCAGCATGATTCGGGACACCCAACCCTATGGCTACACCTTC. The whole variable domain, filled in from reference TRBV7-9 and TRBJ1-2, reads DTGVSQNPRHKITKRGQNVTFRCDPISEHNRLYWYRQTLGQGPEFLTYFQNEAQLEKSRLLSDRFSAERPKGSFSTLEIQRTEQGDSAMYLCASSMIRDTQPYGYTFGSGTRLTVV.

For this clonotype: No conserved phenylalanine or tryptophan ends this CDR3, so it is likely a read error. This rearrangement joins TRBV5-6 to TRBJ2-1; 10 bases are shared with TRBD2. The CDR3 extends over 15 amino acids. Germline lookup yields CDR1 SGHDT and CDR2 YYEEEE. CDR3 residues: CSSSSSGRAGNEQFL. CDR3 in DNA: TGTTCCAGCAGCTCGAGCGGGAGGGCCGGAAATGAGCAGTTCTTG.

The chain carries TRBV6-1 and TRBJ2-7; 8 bases match TRBD2. There are 16 residues in the CDR3. Germline lookup yields CDR1 MNHNS and CDR2 SASEGT. J was trimmed by 3 bases and V by 7 bases; bases with no gene match: 14. The CDR3 sequence is CASNGRTSRTGYEQYF. The DNA of the CDR3 is TGTGCCAGCAATGGCCGGACTAGCAGGACTGGCTACGAGCAGTACTTC.

A remark on this clonotype: Germline and junction disagree at one end, which may indicate a read error. This chain connects TRBV6-5 to TRBJ1-1, with a tentative D call TRBD1 (5 bases). In germline, CDR1 is MNHEY, CDR2 SVGAGI. The CDR3 extends over 15 amino acids. Here the CDR3 reads CPSRTPGRINTEAFF. CDR3 in DNA: TGTCCCAGCAGGACCCCGGGACGGATAAACACTGAAGCTTTCTTT.